The TCR beta chain under discussion was sequenced for a study of blood T cell repertoires in COVID-19. About the research overall: COVID-19 samples, acute and convalescent, were from the United States, Italy and Spain. Sources were T cells, B-cell-depleted T cells, or PBMCs; the material itself was cDNA or gDNA.

Original analysis: Cell counts per sample came from amplifying reference gene primers. Repertoires were generated with immunoSEQ multiplex PCR, while TCRdb's copy carries only in-frame clones and drops some. V, J and clone size are those of that table, while D and trimming were read from the DNA. The table records nearly 80,000 clones, about 83% of them present only once. The CDR3 spans 12 residues. J gave up 10 bases and V 4 bases, and 4 bases lay outside the gene matches. Germline V gene data show CDR1 as MNHEY and CDR2 as SMNVEV (reference sequence). The rearrangement uses TRBV27 and TRBJ2-1; 7 nucleotides match TRBD2. Sequencing was done on a sample of peripheral blood. This sequence originates from a middle-aged man with acute or convalescent COVID-19. The CDR3 loop reads CASSSYSGEQFF. CDR3 DNA: TGTGCCAGCAGTTCTTATAGCGGGGAGCAGTTCTTC.